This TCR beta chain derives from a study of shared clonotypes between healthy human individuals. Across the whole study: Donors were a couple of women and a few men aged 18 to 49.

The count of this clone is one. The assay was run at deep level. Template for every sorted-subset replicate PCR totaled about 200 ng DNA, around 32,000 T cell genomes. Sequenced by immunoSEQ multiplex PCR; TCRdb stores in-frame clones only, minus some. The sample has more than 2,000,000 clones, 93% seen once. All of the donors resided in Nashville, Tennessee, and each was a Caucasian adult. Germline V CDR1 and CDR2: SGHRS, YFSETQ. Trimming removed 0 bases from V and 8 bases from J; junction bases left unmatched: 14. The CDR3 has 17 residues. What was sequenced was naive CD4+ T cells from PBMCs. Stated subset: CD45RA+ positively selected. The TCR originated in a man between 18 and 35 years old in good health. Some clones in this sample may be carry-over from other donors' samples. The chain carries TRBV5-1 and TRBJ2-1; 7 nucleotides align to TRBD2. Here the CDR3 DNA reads TGCGCCAGCAGCTTGGCCCAGTCTATAAGCGGGACCGATGAGCAGTTCTTC. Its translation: CASSLAQSISGTDEQFF.